These T cell receptor beta chains were read from a single sample in a study of blood T cell repertoires in COVID-19. Using immunoSEQ multiplex PCR, the repertoire was profiled, and TCRdb retains in-frame clones only, with some absent. In the table there are approximately 350,000 clones, 75% to 90% of which are singletons. The sequencing input was peripheral blood. These receptors all come from a woman aged 55-70 years with COVID-19, enrolled during active disease. Both conserved end residues are part of each CDR3. Clone size is shown for a subset of rows, as once, few, many or a class of expanded clone.

V,size,J,CDR3
TRBV7-2,.,TRBJ1-6,CASSPARDGSPLHF
TRBV5-4,.,TRBJ1-2,CASSSGGVAYGYTF
TRBV7-9,.,TRBJ1-5,CASSLVGTGGLSGNQPQHF
TRBV11-2,.,TRBJ1-1,CASSLNLEVGAFF
TRBV3-1/TRBV3-2,.,TRBJ2-5,CASSQGGGAGHLGETQYF
TRBV29-1,.,TRBJ2-7,CSAGTGRYEQYF
TRBV6-6,.,TRBJ1-3,CASSDGRDTIYF
TRBV7-7,.,TRBJ2-1,CASSKSPSSYNEQFF
TRBV30,once,TRBJ2-2,CAWRGAGASRGTGELFF
TRBV30,.,TRBJ2-2,CAWSQGSLFTGELFF
TRBV5-1,.,TRBJ2-7,CASSLDRDEQYF
TRBV10-2,.,TRBJ2-3,CASDRSTGGASDTQYF
TRBV7-2,once,TRBJ2-7,CASSHNEGVMRNEQYF
TRBV6-5,.,TRBJ1-2,CASSYIPGGGYGYTF
TRBV27,.,TRBJ1-6,CASFPEGTLGYNSPLHF
TRBV6-2/TRBV6-3,.,TRBJ1-1,CASSYPGEAFF
TRBV15,.,TRBJ2-5,CATSRAAGSGETQYF
TRBV2,.,TRBJ2-5,CASSGLAGGRQETQYF
TRBV6-5,.,TRBJ1-1,CASSNPRTEAFF
TRBV18,.,TRBJ1-1,CASSPSGTGYGGEAFF
TRBV30,.,TRBJ1-2,CAWREDRGSGYTF
TRBV7-9,.,TRBJ1-2,CASGQGVGYTF
TRBV9,.,TRBJ2-2,CASSVGGTATNTGELFF
TRBV15,.,TRBJ1-2,CATSIEWGTGDGYTF
TRBV19,.,TRBJ1-1,CASSPAGVTEAFF
TRBV7-2,.,TRBJ2-5,CASSPDRASETQYF
TRBV21-1,.,TRBJ1-1,CASRKAYGGNPYQNTEAFF
TRBV10-3,.,TRBJ2-7,CAISETVPYEQYF
TRBV29-1,.,TRBJ2-5,CSAFTNREETQYF
TRBV18,once,TRBJ1-6,CASSPIRNSPLHF
TRBV4-2,.,TRBJ1-6,CAGRTGDYSPLHF
TRBV7-9,.,TRBJ1-1,CASSLRGSTEAFF
TRBV11-3,.,TRBJ2-1,CASSQSRGQPYNEQFF
TRBV29-1,once,TRBJ1-2,CSAGQGANYGYTF
TRBV9,.,TRBJ2-4,CASSVRGLAKNIQYF
TRBV5-1,.,TRBJ2-5,CASSPLRGETQYF
TRBV5-4,.,TRBJ1-2,CASRSGTFGYTF
TRBV5-8,.,TRBJ1-2,CASSLGANYGYTF
TRBV2,.,TRBJ2-1,CASSGLAGGLYNEQFF
TRBV19,.,TRBJ2-5,CATSGGRAETQYF
TRBV19,few,TRBJ2-7,CASSIDSTGVGYEQYF
TRBV18,.,TRBJ1-1,CASSQGTGVNTEAFF
TRBV12-3/TRBV12-4,few,TRBJ1-1,CASSLDRGTEAFF
TRBV7-9,.,TRBJ2-1,CASSQGGEQFF
TRBV19,.,TRBJ2-1,CASSTSGGYNEQFF
TRBV7-9,.,TRBJ1-4,CATIRTGENEKLFF
TRBV7-2,.,TRBJ1-1,CASSSWNRGLNTEAFF
TRBV5-1,.,TRBJ2-2,CASRTSGGVTGELFF
TRBV28,once,TRBJ2-7,CASRGGGSTYEQYF
TRBV9,.,TRBJ2-5,CASSVSAGGPKETQYF
TRBV7-8,.,TRBJ2-1,CASSLDRAGGEQFF
TRBV4-1,few,TRBJ1-1,CASSHVGSAEAFF
TRBV5-1,.,TRBJ2-3,CASRIPAGLGTDTQYF